One T cell receptor beta chain is described in this entry. Its antigen target is currently unknown. No much larger clone exists at a distance of one base, and base qualities are not known. These data are taken from a study of a mutant IDH1 vaccine in newly diagnosed glioma (dated by TCRdb to about 2021). General notes on the study: Eight vaccinations were administered to patients in weeks 1, 3, 5, 7, 11, 15, 19 and 23, corresponding to visits V03 through V10. In the chemotherapy-containing groups, vaccination started alongside temozolomide cycles, whereas in patients who had radiotherapy alone it started 4-6 weeks after radiotherapy. For exploratory analyses, 25 to 30 treated patients had longitudinal TCRB deep sequencing done wherever samples were available. The approximately 32 treated patients were approximately 60% male and approximately 40% female, with a mean age of around 40 years. Before enrollment, patients had received standard therapy of radiotherapy alone, temozolomide alone, or radiochemotherapy with temozolomide; most received the combination. Peripheral blood was drawn at six visits: V03 (baseline), V05, V07, V10, V12 and V13. What the research found in general, with its limitations: Across multiple MHC alleles, vaccine-induced immune responses were seen in 90% to 95% of patients. PBMC samples for TCRB deep sequencing were selected based on availability. It was noted by the authors that analyses of patient blood samples could not be reproduced owing to sample limitations. Pseudoprogression seemed to be unrelated to changes in the top peripheral T cell clonotypes found by TCRB sequencing.

Preparation of the library involved the immunoSEQ multiplex PCR assay. The hsTCRB Kit was used according to the manufacturer's protocol to amplify rearranged TCR beta chain sequences. Sequencing of TCRB libraries was carried out on an Illumina MiSeq. The source study handled its data this way. Demultiplexing, trimming and gene mapping were performed with the kit vendor's proprietary platform. Held by TCRdb, this immuneACCESS table contains in-frame sequences only and omits some clones. Under half of the omission traces to an unresolved V gene where checked; the cause of the rest is unknown. That table gives V, J and clone size, and the DNA gave D and trimming. Across this sample there are tens of thousands of clones, with about nine tenths seen only once. The leading ten clones occupy around 2.5% of the sample. The time point label corresponds to: week 5, during vaccination. Every vaccine dose consisted of 300 ug of a 20-mer mutant IDH1 peptide in Montanide, administered subcutaneously together with topical imiquimod. Newly diagnosed WHO grade 3 or 4 IDH1-mutant astrocytomas showing loss of nuclear ATRX were present in the donors. The samples were drawn from NOA16, a multicentre, single-arm, open-label phase I trial in Germany that tested a mutant IDH1 peptide vaccine in humans for the first time. Genomic DNA for TCRB sequencing was extracted from EDTA blood using the DNeasy Blood and Tissue Kit.

The CDR3 spans 15 residues, from the cysteine through the phenylalanine. Just CDR3 DNA is preserved here, 45 bases in frame from base 1. The germline V gene supplies CDR1 SGHDT and CDR2 YYEEEE. At the junction V is shortened by 4 bases and J by 5 bases, with 16 bases in between. The V and J genes are TRBV5-6 and TRBJ1-5, with TRBD1 tentatively as D gene (5 bases match). This sequence originates from a man aged 45 to 65 with glioma. The specimen was PBMCs, collected from a glioma patient whose treatment included an IDH1 peptide vaccine. CDR3 sequence: CASSHWDGLDQPQHF. In nucleotides, the sequence is TGTGCCAGCAGCCACTGGGACGGACTCGATCAGCCCCAGCATTTT. Reference TRBV5-6 and TRBJ1-5 genes cover what lies past the CDR3, so the full variable domain is DAGVTQSPTHLIKTRGQQVTLRCSPKSGHDTVSWYQQALGQGPQFIFQYYEEEERQRGNFPDRFSGHQFPNYSSELNVNALLLGDSALYLCASSHWDGLDQPQHFGDGTRLSIL.